The 28 T cell receptor beta chains presented below share a single source sample, sequenced in a study of blood T cell repertoires in COVID-19. Measured with immunoSEQ multiplex PCR; TCRdb has only the in-frame clones, and not every one. This table has about 220,000 clones, approximately 84% appearing once. Material: peripheral blood. Every receptor here comes from a woman between 25 and 40 years old who had recovered from COVID-19.

The rearrangement joins TRBV29-1 to TRBJ2-3; the match to TRBD1 covers 7 bases. The CDR3 contains 14 residues. CDR1 is SQVTM, CDR2 ANQGSEA, per germline. J was trimmed by 1 base and V by 6 bases; bases with no gene match: 7. DNA for the CDR3: TGCAGCGTGCTGACAGGGTTGGGCACAGATACGCAGTATTTT. It is translated as CSVLTGLGTDTQYF.

The chain links TRBV28 to TRBJ2-6; D gene unclear. Between the trimmed V and J ends, which lost 8 bases and 0 bases, there was a span of 11 bases. CDR3 length: 15 amino acids. From germline, CDR1 is MDHEN and CDR2 SYDVKM. The CDR3 sequence is CASRVPYSGANVLTF. The CDR3 DNA sequence: TGTGCCAGCCGAGTGCCGTACTCTGGGGCCAACGTCCTGACTTTC.

CDR3 sequence: CASSEALGTGANVLTF. The CDR3 nucleotides are TGTGCCAGCAGTGAAGCGCTCGGGACTGGGGCCAACGTCCTGACTTTC. The chain recombines TRBV6-1 with TRBJ2-6; the D gene is possibly TRBD2 (5 bases). Between the trimmed V and J ends, which lost 0 bases and 2 bases, there was a span of 8 bases. The CDR3 has 16 amino acids. The germline CDR1 and CDR2 sequences are MNHNS and SASEGT.

The chain links TRBV10-3 to TRBJ2-3, with D unresolved. The CDR3 has 12 amino acids. Germline V gene data show CDR1 as ENHRY and CDR2 as SYGVKD. The V end lost 6 bases, the J end lost 2 bases, and 6 bases lay between the germline ends. CDR3 in amino acids: CAIRDFTDTQYF. DNA for the CDR3: TGTGCCATCAGAGACTTCACAGATACGCAGTATTTT.

The V and J genes are TRBV27 and TRBJ2-1; 9 bases map to TRBD2. V trimming: 7 bases; J trimming: 10 bases; junction bases outside the gene matches: 5. The CDR3 sequence is 12 residues long. Germline-derived CDR1 and CDR2 are MNHEY and SMNVEV (reference sequence). The CDR3 DNA reads as TGTGCCAGCACTTACACTAGCGGGGAGCAGTTCTTC. It specifies CASTYTSGEQFF.

The chain uses TRBV12-2 and TRBJ2-3; TRBD2, the table's D call, lacks a check against the DNA. TRBV12-2 is termed a pseudogene. This CDR3 is built from 16 residues. The DNA for the CDR3 is TGTGCAAGTCGCCCCCAGGGACTAGCGCACACAGATACGCAGTATTTT. This sequence encodes CASRPQGLAHTDTQYF.

The gene calls are TRBV5-1 and TRBJ1-6; D is undetermined. V lost 4 bases, J lost 7 bases, and 15 bases lay in between. Germline V CDR1 and CDR2: SGHRS, YFSETQ. This CDR3 is built from 15 residues. Written as DNA, the CDR3 is TGCGCCAGCAGCCCGTTAGAGGGAACGAATTCACCCCTCCACTTT. Protein: CASSPLEGTNSPLHF. Looking up the rest from reference TRBV5-1 and TRBJ1-6 gives the full variable domain: KAGVTQTPRYLIKTRGQQVTLSCSPISGHRSVSWYQQTPGQGLQFLFEYFSETQRNKGNFPGRFSGRQFSNSRSEMNVSTLELGDSALYLCASSPLEGTNSPLHFGNGTRLTVT.

The V and J genes are TRBV9 and TRBJ2-7, with D tentatively TRBD1 (5 bases). Deletions cut 4 bases from V and 3 bases from J, with 14 bases between. CDR1 is SGDLS and CDR2 is YYNGEE in the germline V gene. There are 14 residues in the CDR3. CDR3 in DNA: TGTGCCAGCAGCCCCCAGGGCTCGTACTACGAGCAGTACTTC. Its protein product is CASSPQGSYYEQYF.

The chain is built from TRBV19 and TRBJ2-1, with TRBD1 matching over 8 bases. The CDR3 length is 14 residues. The V gene end was trimmed by 6 bases and the J gene end by 3 bases; junction bases not matched to a gene: 4. Germline CDR1 reads LNHDA; CDR2 reads SQIVND (reference sequence). CDR3 in amino acids: CASRGQGSYNEQFF. The CDR3 nucleotides are TGTGCCAGTAGAGGACAGGGTAGCTACAATGAGCAGTTCTTC.

Many counts were recorded for this clone. The genes are TRBV5-1 and TRBJ2-6, with D possibly being TRBD2 (5 bases). The germline gives CDR1 SGHRS, CDR2 YFSETQ. The CDR3 totals 15 residues. Trimming removed 4 bases from V and 0 bases from J, with 8 bases in between. The CDR3 nucleotides are TGCGCCAGCAGCCCCCGGGACTCTGGGGCCAACGTCCTGACTTTC. This sequence encodes CASSPRDSGANVLTF.

The chain joins TRBV23-1 to TRBJ2-3; 9 bases line up with TRBD1. TRBV23-1 is designated an ORF whose function remains uncertain. V lost 3 bases, J lost 6 bases, and 19 bases stayed unmatched. The length of the CDR3 is 19 residues. In DNA, the CDR3 is TGCGCCAGCAGTCATCGGACTCCTACCGGGACAGGGAATTTCGATACGCAGTATTTT. It is translated as CASSHRTPTGTGNFDTQYF.

This clone is a singleton in its sample. The V gene is TRBV5-6, the J gene TRBJ1-2; D not resolved. V was pared by 2 bases and J by 5 bases, with 7 bases between. From germline, CDR1 is SGHDT and CDR2 YYEEEE. The CDR3 is 12 amino acids. This CDR3 is CASSFEGYGYTF. The CDR3 coding sequence is TGTGCCAGCAGCTTCGAGGGTTATGGCTACACCTTC.

The CDR3 loop reads CASSKRLAGGPGTDTQYF. The CDR3 DNA is TGTGCCAGCAGCAAACGACTAGCGGGAGGGCCAGGGACAGATACGCAGTATTTT. The J gene is TRBJ2-3, the V gene TRBV9, with 14 positions matching TRBD2. Germline V gives CDR1 SGDLS, CDR2 YYNGEE. With V trimmed by 4 bases and J by 3 bases, 10 bases remained unmatched. The CDR3 sequence is 18 residues long.

The rearrangement joins TRBV28 to TRBJ2-1; D gene uncertain. V was clipped by 3 bases and J by 6 bases, with 12 bases between them. The CDR3 length is 14 residues. Germline assignment: CDR1 MDHEN and CDR2 SYDVKM. This chain's CDR3 is CASSFNAGLNEQFF. In DNA, the CDR3 is TGTGCCAGCAGTTTTAATGCAGGCCTCAATGAGCAGTTCTTC.

This clone came up once. The chain has TRBV19 and TRBJ1-4; possibly TRBD1 for D (6 bases). Trimming removed 8 bases at V and 7 bases at J, with 17 bases between. Germline values: CDR1 LNHDA, CDR2 SQIVND (reference sequence). There are 14 residues in the CDR3. The CDR3 sequence: CASAWTATFEKLFF. The CDR3, as DNA: TGTGCCAGTGCCTGGACAGCAACGTTTGAAAAACTGTTTTTT.

The chain employs TRBV10-1 and TRBJ2-7; 9 bases map to TRBD1. From germline, CDR1 is WNHNN and CDR2 SYGVQD (reference sequence). J gave up 2 bases and V 5 bases, and 4 bases lay outside the gene matches. The CDR3 has 14 amino acids. CDR3 DNA sequence: TGCGCCAGCAGTAGACAGGGGGTACCCTACGAGCAGTACTTC. This codes for CASSRQGVPYEQYF.

The V gene is TRBV18, the J gene TRBJ1-1; 9 positions agree with TRBD1. The CDR3 is made up of 15 amino acids. The germline gives CDR1 KGHSH, CDR2 LQKENI. The V segment lost 4 bases and the J segment 2 bases; nucleotides outside the gene matches: 5. CDR3 nucleotide sequence: TGTGCCAGCTCACAGGGACAGGGAACTAACACTGAAGCTTTCTTT. It encodes CASSQGQGTNTEAFF.

This clone has just a few counts. The gene calls are TRBV7-9 and TRBJ2-7; TRBD1 is a possible D gene (5 bases). With 2 bases removed from V and 9 bases from J, the gap between germline ends came to 11 bases. This CDR3 has 12 amino acids. Germline V lookup: CDR1 SEHNR, CDR2 FQNEAQ (reference sequence). The CDR3 spells CASSLSGFGQYF. CDR3 DNA sequence: TGTGCCAGCAGCTTATCAGGGTTCGGGCAGTACTTC.

The rearrangement uses TRBV5-4 and TRBJ2-4, with 11 bases aligning to TRBD2. Germline V gene data show CDR1 as SGHNT and CDR2 as YYREEE (reference sequence). CDR3 length equals 17 residues. V lost 3 bases to trimming and J lost 0 bases; unmatched junction nucleotides: 5. For the CDR3, the DNA is TGTGCCAGCAGCTCCGGGACTAGCGGTTTAGCCAAAAACATTCAGTACTTC. Translating it yields CASSSGTSGLAKNIQYF.

The chain combines TRBV12-5 with TRBJ2-7; D not certain. The CDR3 totals 12 residues. V was clipped by 3 bases and J by 3 bases, with 6 bases between them. Germline CDR1 LGHNT, CDR2 FRNRAP. The CDR3 DNA sequence: TGTGCTAGTGGTTTTGGCCTCTACGAGCAGTACTTC. This codes for CASGFGLYEQYF.

The chain combines TRBV28 with TRBJ2-7; tentative D call: TRBD2 (6 bases). The CDR3 sequence is 12 residues long. Trimming took off 6 bases at V and 2 bases at J, with 8 bases between the two ends. Per germline, CDR1 MDHEN and CDR2 SYDVKM. The CDR3 DNA sequence: TGTGCCAGCAGATCGGGAGCCTACGAGCAGTACTTC. Its translation is CASRSGAYEQYF.

The CDR3 bases are TGTGCCTGGAGTCCACACTTTTGGGGCGAGAACACTGAAGCTTTCTTT. Translated: CAWSPHFWGENTEAFF. The chain couples TRBV30 to TRBJ1-1, with a weak D call TRBD1 (5 bases). Germline V CDR1 and CDR2: GTSNPN, SVGIG (reference sequence). This CDR3 has 16 amino acids. V was pared by 2 bases and J by 1 base, with 17 bases between.

The chain couples TRBV9 to TRBJ2-3, with 12 bases identical to TRBD2. The CDR3 has 17 amino acids. From germline, CDR1 is SGDLS and CDR2 YYNGEE. V shed 3 bases and J 0 bases; nucleotides not matched to a gene: 5. The CDR3 is CASSGGLAGPSTDTQYF. DNA of the CDR3: TGTGCCAGCAGCGGCGGACTAGCGGGGCCAAGCACAGATACGCAGTATTTT.

V usage is TRBV28 and J usage is TRBJ2-5, with D unresolved. The CDR3 has 12 residues. Germline CDR1 is MDHEN and CDR2 is SYDVKM. With 10 bases removed from V and 0 bases from J, the gap between germline ends came to 9 bases. CDR3: CAIADYQETQYF. The CDR3 DNA is TGTGCCATCGCGGATTACCAAGAGACCCAGTACTTC.

This chain uses TRBV7-9 with TRBJ2-7; D possibly corresponds to TRBD1 (5 bases). Germline V lookup: CDR1 SEHNR, CDR2 FQNEAQ (reference sequence). V was shortened by 11 bases and J by 3 bases, with 17 bases between the two germline ends. This CDR3 spans 13 amino acids. CDR3 sequence (DNA): TGTGCCTCGGTTGGAAGGGGTTTCTACGAGCAGTACTTC. Its protein is CASVGRGFYEQYF.

This chain uses TRBV19 with TRBJ1-5; D uncertain. This CDR3 comprises 17 residues. The V and J ends lost 4 bases and 0 bases respectively, with 16 bases between them. The germline gives CDR1 LNHDA, CDR2 SQIVND (reference sequence). In DNA form, the CDR3 reads TGTGCCAGTAGTACTCCCAGGTGGCGACATAGCAATCAGCCCCAGCATTTT. It encodes CASSTPRWRHSNQPQHF.

The CDR3 loop reads CASSLLMNTEAFF. Written as DNA, the CDR3 is TGTGCCAGCAGCTTATTAATGAACACTGAAGCTTTCTTT. The chain is built from TRBV5-4 and TRBJ1-1; no clear D gene. The germline gives CDR1 SGHNT, CDR2 YYREEE (reference sequence). The CDR3 loop spans 13 amino acids. V was pared by 2 bases and J by 0 bases, with 5 bases between.

The rearrangement uses TRBV4-2 and TRBJ2-1; 10 nucleotides line up with TRBD2. After removal of 2 bases from V and 4 bases from J, the junction contained 2 bases not matched to a gene. There are 15 residues in the CDR3. The germline CDR1 and CDR2 sequences are LGHNA and YNFKEQ. CDR3 sequence (DNA): TGTGCCAGCAGCCAATCGACTAGCGGGTACAATGAGCAGTTCTTC. Its translation: CASSQSTSGYNEQFF.